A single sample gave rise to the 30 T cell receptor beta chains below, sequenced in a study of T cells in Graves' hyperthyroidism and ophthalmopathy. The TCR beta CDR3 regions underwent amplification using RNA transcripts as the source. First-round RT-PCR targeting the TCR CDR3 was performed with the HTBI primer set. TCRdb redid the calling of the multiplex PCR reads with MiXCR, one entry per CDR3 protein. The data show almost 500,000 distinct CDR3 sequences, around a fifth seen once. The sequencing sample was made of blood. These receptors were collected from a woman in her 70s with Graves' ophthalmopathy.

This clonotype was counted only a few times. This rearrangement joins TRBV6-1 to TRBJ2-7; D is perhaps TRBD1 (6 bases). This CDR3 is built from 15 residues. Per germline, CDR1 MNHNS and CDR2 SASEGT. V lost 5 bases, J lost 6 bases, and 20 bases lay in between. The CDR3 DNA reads TGTGCCAGCAGTAATAGACAGGCCTCAACCAGCGAGCAGTACTTC. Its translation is CASSNRQASTSEQYF.

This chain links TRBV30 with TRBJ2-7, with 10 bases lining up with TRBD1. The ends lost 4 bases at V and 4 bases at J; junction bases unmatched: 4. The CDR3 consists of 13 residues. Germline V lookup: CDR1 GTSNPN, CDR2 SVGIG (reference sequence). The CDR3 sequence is CAWTRDRGYEQYF. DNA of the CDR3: TGTGCCTGGACCCGGGACAGGGGATACGAGCAGTACTTC.

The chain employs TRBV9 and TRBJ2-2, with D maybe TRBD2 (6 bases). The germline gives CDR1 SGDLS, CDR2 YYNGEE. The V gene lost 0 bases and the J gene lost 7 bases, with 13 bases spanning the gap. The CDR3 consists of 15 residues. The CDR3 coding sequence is TGTGCCAGCAGCGTAGCGGGAGATATTAGCGGGGAGCTGTTTTTT. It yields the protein CASSVAGDISGELFF.

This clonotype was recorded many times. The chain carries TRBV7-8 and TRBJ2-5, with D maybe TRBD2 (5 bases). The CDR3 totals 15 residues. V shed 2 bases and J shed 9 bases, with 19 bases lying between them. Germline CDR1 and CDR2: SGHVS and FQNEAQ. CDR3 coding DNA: TGTGCCAGCAGCTTATTGGCGGCTAGCCCTAAGGCCCAGTACTTC. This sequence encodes CASSLLAASPKAQYF.

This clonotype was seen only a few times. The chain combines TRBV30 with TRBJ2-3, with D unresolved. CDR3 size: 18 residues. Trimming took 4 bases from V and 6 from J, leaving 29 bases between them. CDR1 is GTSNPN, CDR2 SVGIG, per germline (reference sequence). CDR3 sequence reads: CAWTLPRPGLLAADTQYF. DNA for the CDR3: TGTGCCTGGACCCTCCCCCGCCCCGGGTTGTTAGCAGCCGATACGCAGTATTTT.

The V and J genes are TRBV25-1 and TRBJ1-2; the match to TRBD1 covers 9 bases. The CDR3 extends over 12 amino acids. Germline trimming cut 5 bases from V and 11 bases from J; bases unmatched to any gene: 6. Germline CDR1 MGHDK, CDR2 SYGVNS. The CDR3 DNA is TGTGCCAGCAGTCCGGGACAGGGATCATACACCTTC. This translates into CASSPGQGSYTF.

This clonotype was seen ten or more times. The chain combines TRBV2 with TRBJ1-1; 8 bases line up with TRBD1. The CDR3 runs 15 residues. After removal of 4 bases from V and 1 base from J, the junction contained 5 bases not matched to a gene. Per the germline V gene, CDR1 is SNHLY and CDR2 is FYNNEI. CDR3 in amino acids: CASSAQGQANTEAFF. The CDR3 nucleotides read TGTGCCAGCAGTGCCCAGGGACAGGCGAACACTGAAGCTTTCTTT.

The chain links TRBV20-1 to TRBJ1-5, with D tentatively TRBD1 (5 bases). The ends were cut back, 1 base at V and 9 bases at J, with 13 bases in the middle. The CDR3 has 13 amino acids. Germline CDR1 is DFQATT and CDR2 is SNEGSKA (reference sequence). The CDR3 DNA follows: TGCAGTGCTAGAGGGACCGGCACAGGGCCCCAGCATTTT. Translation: CSARGTGTGPQHF.

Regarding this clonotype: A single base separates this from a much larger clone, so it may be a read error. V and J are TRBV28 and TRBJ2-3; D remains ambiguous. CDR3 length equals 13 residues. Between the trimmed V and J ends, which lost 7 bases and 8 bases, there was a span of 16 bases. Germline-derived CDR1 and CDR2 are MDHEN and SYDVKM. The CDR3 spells CASNITAPGTQYF. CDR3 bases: TGTGCCAGCAACATCACGGCTCCTGGTACGCAGTATTTT.

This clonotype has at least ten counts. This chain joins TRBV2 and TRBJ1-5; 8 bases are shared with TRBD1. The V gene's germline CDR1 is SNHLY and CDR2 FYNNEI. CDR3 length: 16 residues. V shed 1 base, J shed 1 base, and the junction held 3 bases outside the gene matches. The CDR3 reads CASSEDWTGSNQPQHF. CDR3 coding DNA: TGTGCCAGCAGTGAAGATTGGACAGGGAGCAATCAGCCCCAGCATTTT.

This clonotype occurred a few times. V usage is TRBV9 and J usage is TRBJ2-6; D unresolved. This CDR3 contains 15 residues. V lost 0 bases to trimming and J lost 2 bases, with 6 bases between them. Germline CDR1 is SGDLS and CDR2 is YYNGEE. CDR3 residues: CASSVGGAGANVLTF. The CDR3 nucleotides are TGTGCCAGCAGCGTAGGGGGTGCTGGGGCCAACGTCCTGACTTTC.

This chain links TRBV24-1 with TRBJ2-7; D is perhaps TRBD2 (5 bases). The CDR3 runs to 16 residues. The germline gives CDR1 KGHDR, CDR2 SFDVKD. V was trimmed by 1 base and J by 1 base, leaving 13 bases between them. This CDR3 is CATSDFTGGGSYEQYF. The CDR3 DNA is TGTGCCACCAGTGATTTTACGGGCGGCGGGTCCTACGAGCAGTACTTC.

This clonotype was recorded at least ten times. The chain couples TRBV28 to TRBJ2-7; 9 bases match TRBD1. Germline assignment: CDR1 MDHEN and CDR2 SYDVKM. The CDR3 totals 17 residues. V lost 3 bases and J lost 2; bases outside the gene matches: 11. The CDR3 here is CASSFSSGTGTTYEQYF. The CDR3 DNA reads TGTGCCAGCAGTTTCTCCTCCGGGACAGGGACCACCTACGAGCAGTACTTC.

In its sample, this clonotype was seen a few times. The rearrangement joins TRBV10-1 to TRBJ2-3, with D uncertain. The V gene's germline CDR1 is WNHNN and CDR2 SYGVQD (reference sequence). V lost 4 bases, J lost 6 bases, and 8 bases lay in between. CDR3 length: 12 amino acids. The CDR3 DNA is TGCGCCAGCAGTGGAACGGAGGATACGCAGTATTTT. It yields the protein CASSGTEDTQYF.

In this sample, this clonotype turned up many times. The CDR3 region has the DNA TGTGCCAGCAGTTATTCTAGCGGGAGTCACGAGCAGTACTTC. Protein product: CASSYSSGSHEQYF. The chain recombines TRBV6-2 or TRBV6-3 with TRBJ2-7, with TRBD2 identical over 10 bases. Germline-derived CDR1 and CDR2 are MNHEY and SVGEGT. The CDR3 is 14 residues long. Unmatched junction bases numbered 4, after V lost 3 bases and J lost 5 bases.

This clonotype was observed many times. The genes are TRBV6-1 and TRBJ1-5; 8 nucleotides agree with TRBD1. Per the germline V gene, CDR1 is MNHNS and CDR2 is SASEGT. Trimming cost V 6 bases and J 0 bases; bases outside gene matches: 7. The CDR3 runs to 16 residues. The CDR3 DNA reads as TGTGCCAGCAGCCCTGGGACAGGCGTTAGCAATCAGCCCCAGCATTTT. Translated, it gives CASSPGTGVSNQPQHF.

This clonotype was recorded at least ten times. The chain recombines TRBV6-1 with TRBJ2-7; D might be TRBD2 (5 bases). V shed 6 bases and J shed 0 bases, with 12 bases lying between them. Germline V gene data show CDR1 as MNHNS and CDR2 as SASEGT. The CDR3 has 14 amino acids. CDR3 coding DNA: TGTGCCAGCAGCCCATTAGCGTCCTCCTACGAGCAGTACTTC. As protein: CASSPLASSYEQYF.

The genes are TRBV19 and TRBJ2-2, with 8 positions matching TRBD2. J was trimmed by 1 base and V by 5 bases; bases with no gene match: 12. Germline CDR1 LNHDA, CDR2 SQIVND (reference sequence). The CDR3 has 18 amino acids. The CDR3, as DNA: TGTGCCAGTAGTCCCGGACTAGCCGGGAGGGGGAACACCGGGGAGCTGTTTTTT. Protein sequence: CASSPGLAGRGNTGELFF.

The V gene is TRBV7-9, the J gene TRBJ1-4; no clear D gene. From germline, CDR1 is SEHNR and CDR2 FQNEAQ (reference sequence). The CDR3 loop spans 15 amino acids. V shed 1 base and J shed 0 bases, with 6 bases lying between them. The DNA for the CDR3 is TGTGCCAGCAGCTTAGACGGGGCAACTAATGAAAAACTGTTTTTT. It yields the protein CASSLDGATNEKLFF.

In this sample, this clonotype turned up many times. The chain's CDR3 is CASSQDRLAGGEQYF. CDR3 sequence (DNA): TGTGCCAGCAGCCAAGATCGTCTAGCGGGAGGGGAGCAGTACTTC. This chain connects TRBV3-1 to TRBJ2-7, with 12 bases lining up with TRBD2. The CDR3 loop spans 15 amino acids. Germline V gene sequence: CDR1 LGHDT, CDR2 YNNKEL (reference sequence). V lost 0 bases to trimming and J lost 7 bases; unmatched junction nucleotides: 4.

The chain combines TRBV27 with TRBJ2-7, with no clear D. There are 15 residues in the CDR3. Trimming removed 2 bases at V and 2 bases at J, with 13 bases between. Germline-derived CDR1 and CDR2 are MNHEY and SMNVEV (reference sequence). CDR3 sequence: CASSLRPLSAYEQYF. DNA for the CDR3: TGTGCCAGCAGTTTAAGGCCCCTTTCCGCCTACGAGCAGTACTTC.

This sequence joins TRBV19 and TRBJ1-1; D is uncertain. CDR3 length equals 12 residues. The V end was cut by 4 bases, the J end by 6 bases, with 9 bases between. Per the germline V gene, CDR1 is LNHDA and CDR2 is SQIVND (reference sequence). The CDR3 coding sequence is TGTGCCAGTAGTACCGTCCGGGCTGAAGCTTTCTTT. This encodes CASSTVRAEAFF.

CDR3 in DNA: TGTGCCAGCAGTTTGTCGAGACAGGGTGGCTACGAGCAGTACTTC. Protein: CASSLSRQGGYEQYF. The chain recombines TRBV27 with TRBJ2-7, with 7 bases matching TRBD1. The CDR3 is made up of 15 amino acids. CDR1 is MNHEY and CDR2 is SMNVEV in the germline V gene (reference sequence). With V trimmed by 3 bases and J by 3 bases, 8 bases remained unmatched.

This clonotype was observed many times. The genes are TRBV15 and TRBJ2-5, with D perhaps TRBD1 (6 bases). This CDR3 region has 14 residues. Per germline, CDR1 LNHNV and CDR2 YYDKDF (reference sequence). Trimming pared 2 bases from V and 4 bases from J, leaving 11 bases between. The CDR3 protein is CATSRQQGIETQYF. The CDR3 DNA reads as TGTGCCACCAGCAGACAACAGGGTATAGAGACCCAGTACTTC.

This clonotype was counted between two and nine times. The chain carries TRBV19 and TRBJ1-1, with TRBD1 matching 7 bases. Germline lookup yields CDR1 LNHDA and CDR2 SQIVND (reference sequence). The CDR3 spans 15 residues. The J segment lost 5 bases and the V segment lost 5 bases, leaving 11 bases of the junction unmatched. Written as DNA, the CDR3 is TGTGCCAGTAGTTCACAGGGGCGGGGCAGGACTGAAGCTTTCTTT. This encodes CASSSQGRGRTEAFF. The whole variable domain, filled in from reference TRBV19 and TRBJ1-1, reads DGGITQSPKYLFRKEGQNVTLSCEQNLNHDAMYWYRQDPGQGLRLIYYSQIVNDFQKGDIAEGYSVSREKKESFPLTVTSAQKNPTAFYLCASSSQGRGRTEAFFGQGTRLTVV.

CDR3 in amino acids: CATSGVGGKQETQYF. The CDR3 DNA sequence: TGTGCCACCAGCGGGGTGGGGGGAAAACAAGAGACCCAGTACTTC. The chain couples TRBV24-1 to TRBJ2-5, with a weak D call TRBD2 (6 bases). This CDR3 region has 15 residues. CDR1 KGHDR and CDR2 SFDVKD come from the germline V gene. V lost 7 bases, J lost 2 bases, and 16 bases lay in between.

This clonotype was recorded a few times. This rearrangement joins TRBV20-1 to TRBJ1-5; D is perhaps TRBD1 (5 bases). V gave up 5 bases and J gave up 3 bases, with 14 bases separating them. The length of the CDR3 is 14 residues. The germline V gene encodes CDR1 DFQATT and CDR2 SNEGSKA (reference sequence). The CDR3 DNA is TGCAGTGCTCTCCTCCGGGACTACAATCAGCCCCAGCATTTT. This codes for CSALLRDYNQPQHF.

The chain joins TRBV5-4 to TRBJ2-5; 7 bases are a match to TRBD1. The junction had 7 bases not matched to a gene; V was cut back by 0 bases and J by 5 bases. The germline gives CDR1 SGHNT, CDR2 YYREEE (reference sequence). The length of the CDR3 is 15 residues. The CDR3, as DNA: TGTGCCAGCAGCTTGGGAGTAGGGGGCCTCGAGACCCAGTACTTC. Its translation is CASSLGVGGLETQYF.

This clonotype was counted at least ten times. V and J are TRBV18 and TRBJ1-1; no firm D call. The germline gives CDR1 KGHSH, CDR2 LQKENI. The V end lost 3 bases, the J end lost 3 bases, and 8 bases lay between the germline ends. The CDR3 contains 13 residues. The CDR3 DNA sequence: TGTGCCAGCTCACCGTCGAGGGACACTGAAGCTTTCTTT. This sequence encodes CASSPSRDTEAFF. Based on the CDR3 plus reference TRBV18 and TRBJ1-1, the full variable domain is NAGVMQNPRHLVRRRGQEARLRCSPMKGHSHVYWYRQLPEEGLKFMVYLQKENIIDESGMPKERFSAEFPKEGPSILRIQQVVRGDSAAYFCASSPSRDTEAFFGQGTRLTVV.

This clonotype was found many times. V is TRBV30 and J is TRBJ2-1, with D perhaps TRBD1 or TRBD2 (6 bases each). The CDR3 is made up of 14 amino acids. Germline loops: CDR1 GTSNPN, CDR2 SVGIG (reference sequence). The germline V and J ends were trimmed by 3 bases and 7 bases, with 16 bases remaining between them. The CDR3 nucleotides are TGTGCCTGGAGCCTCGGGGGCCTACAGAATGAGCAGTTCTTC. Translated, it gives CAWSLGGLQNEQFF. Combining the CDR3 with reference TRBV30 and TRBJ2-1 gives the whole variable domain SQTIHQWPATLVQPVGSPLSLECTVEGTSNPNLYWYRQAAGRGLQLLFYSVGIGQISSEVPQNLSASRPQDRQFILSSKKLLLSDSGFYLCAWSLGGLQNEQFFGPGTRLTVL.